Presented here are 32 T cell receptor beta chains from one specimen sequenced in a study of T cells in localized non-small cell lung cancer. Clones were sequenced by immunoSEQ multiplex PCR, and TCRdb holds only the in-frame ones, with some missing. The sample has 30,000 to 35,000 clones, 85% to 90% seen once. Sequences were derived from peripheral blood, sampled before any cancer treatment. These receptors were obtained from a woman aged 35 to 70 with stage I lung adenocarcinoma.

The chain joins TRBV7-3 to TRBJ2-3; the match to TRBD1 covers 9 bases. The CDR3 contains 14 residues. V was clipped by 6 bases and J by 6 bases; unmatched bases: 7. Germline CDR1 and CDR2: SGHTA and FQGTGA. The CDR3 spells CASSITGGADTQYF. In nucleotides, the CDR3 is TGTGCCAGCAGTATTACAGGGGGCGCGGATACGCAGTATTTT.

The J gene is TRBJ1-1, the V gene TRBV11-3; 8 positions agree with TRBD1. From germline, CDR1 is SGHNT and CDR2 YENEEA. Trimming removed 4 bases from V and 4 bases from J; junction bases left unmatched: 2. The CDR3 extends over 13 amino acids. In DNA, the CDR3 is TGTGCCAGCAGCTACAGGGGGGGCACTGAAGCTTTCTTT. It encodes CASSYRGGTEAFF. Filled out from reference TRBV11-3 and TRBJ1-1, the complete variable domain reads EAGVVQSPRYKIIEKKQPVAFWCNPISGHNTLYWYLQNLGQGPELLIRYENEEAVDDSQLPKDRFSAERLKGVDSTLKIQPAELGDSAVYLCASSYRGGTEAFFGQGTRLTVV.

The chain joins TRBV27 to TRBJ1-5; D gene unclear. This CDR3 has 16 amino acids. Germline CDR1 reads MNHEY; CDR2 reads SMNVEV (reference sequence). Trimming stripped 0 bases from V and 3 bases from J, with 12 bases between. CDR3 sequence: CASSLSSGRANQPQHF. The CDR3 DNA is TGTGCCAGCAGTTTATCGAGCGGGCGGGCCAATCAGCCCCAGCATTTT.

V and J are TRBV27 and TRBJ2-2; possible D gene TRBD2, 6 bases. This CDR3 region has 17 residues. V was cut by 8 bases and J by 0 bases, with 19 bases left in between. The germline V gene has CDR1 MNHEY and CDR2 SMNVEV (reference sequence). CDR3 region: CASYFWRGAANTGELFF. The CDR3 DNA is TGTGCCAGCTATTTTTGGCGCGGGGCGGCGAACACCGGGGAGCTGTTTTTT.

The genes are TRBV9 and TRBJ1-3; tentative D call: TRBD1 (6 bases). The length of the CDR3 is 17 residues. V was trimmed by 0 bases and J by 0 bases, leaving 13 bases between them. CDR1 is SGDLS and CDR2 is YYNGEE in the germline V gene. CDR3 DNA: TGTGCCAGCAGCGTAGCAGGGACACCGCTCTCTGGAAACACCATATATTTT. It is translated as CASSVAGTPLSGNTIYF.

The V call is TRBV5-5, the J call TRBJ1-1; possible D gene TRBD1, 5 bases. Germline V gene data show CDR1 as SGHKS and CDR2 as YYEKEE (reference sequence). Between the trimmed V and J ends, which lost 0 bases and 0 bases, there was a span of 12 bases. CDR3 length: 16 residues. The CDR3 DNA reads as TGTGCCAGCAGCTTGGACAGGAGTCGGATGAACACTGAAGCTTTCTTT. It translates to CASSLDRSRMNTEAFF.

The chain recombines TRBV5-1 with TRBJ1-2; 8 positions agree with TRBD1. Germline loops: CDR1 SGHRS, CDR2 YFSETQ. V shed 0 bases and J 8 bases; nucleotides not matched to a gene: 6. The CDR3 is 14 amino acids. The CDR3 DNA reads as TGCGCCAGCAGCTTGGTGACAGGGGCGAAGGGCTACACCTTC. Translated, it gives CASSLVTGAKGYTF.

The chain employs TRBV27 and TRBJ2-5, with 8 bases identical to TRBD1. This CDR3 region has 16 residues. CDR1 is MNHEY, CDR2 SMNVEV, per germline (reference sequence). Trimming at V came to 5 bases and at J to 5 bases, leaving 13 bases not matched to a gene. The CDR3 loop reads CASSPWTGIGGETQYF. CDR3 nucleotide sequence: TGTGCCAGCAGTCCGTGGACAGGGATTGGGGGGGAGACCCAGTACTTC.

The chain recombines TRBV7-2 with TRBJ1-2; D is ambiguous. CDR3 length equals 13 residues. Germline V CDR1 and CDR2: SGHTA, FQGNSA. Trimming took off 1 base at V and 8 bases at J, with 11 bases between the two ends. CDR3 amino acids: CASSLVLEVGYTF. The CDR3, as DNA: TGTGCCAGCAGCTTAGTACTGGAAGTGGGCTACACCTTC. Based on the CDR3 plus reference TRBV7-2 and TRBJ1-2, the full variable domain is GAGVSQSPSNKVTEKGKDVELRCDPISGHTALYWYRQSLGQGLEFLIYFQGNSAPDKSGLPSDRFSAERTGGSVSTLTIQRTQQEDSAVYLCASSLVLEVGYTFGSGTRLTVV.

The chain employs TRBV6-1 and TRBJ1-5; D is possibly TRBD1 (6 bases). V was shortened by 4 bases and J by 6 bases, with 13 bases between the two germline ends. CDR1 and CDR2 from the germline V gene are MNHNS and SASEGT. CDR3 length: 14 amino acids. CDR3 bases: TGTGCCAGCAGTGGGGCAGGGGAGATTCAGCCCCAGCATTTT. Encoded protein: CASSGAGEIQPQHF.

V usage is TRBV27 and J usage is TRBJ1-1; 7 bases fit TRBD1. CDR1 and CDR2 (germline): MNHEY, SMNVEV (reference sequence). Trimming removed 4 bases from V and 0 bases from J; junction bases left unmatched: 5. The length of the CDR3 is 15 residues. The CDR3 protein is CASSSQDRVNTEAFF. DNA of the CDR3: TGTGCCAGCAGTTCTCAAGACAGGGTGAACACTGAAGCTTTCTTT.

The chain recombines TRBV7-6 with TRBJ1-1; 8 nucleotides line up with TRBD1. The CDR3 contains 16 residues. With V trimmed by 0 bases and J by 1 base, 4 bases remained unmatched. From germline, CDR1 is SGHVS and CDR2 FNYEAQ. Written as DNA, the CDR3 is TGTGCCAGCAGCTTAGCTCCCGGGACAGGGAACACTGAAGCTTTCTTT. This translates into CASSLAPGTGNTEAFF.

V and J are TRBV27 and TRBJ2-3; D is uncertain. The germline V gene encodes CDR1 MNHEY and CDR2 SMNVEV (reference sequence). V was pared by 7 bases and J by 7 bases, with 12 bases between. The CDR3 is made up of 12 amino acids. CDR3 bases: TGTGCCAGCATCGACACGATTCATACGCAGTATTTT. This translates into CASIDTIHTQYF.

The rearrangement joins TRBV10-1 to TRBJ1-6; D ambiguous. Germline V lookup: CDR1 WNHNN, CDR2 SYGVQD (reference sequence). CDR3 size: 13 residues. V was shortened by 10 bases and J by 7 bases, with 14 bases between the two germline ends. DNA of the CDR3: TGCGCCACAGCTGCGAGAGAGAATTCACCCCTCCACTTT. Its translation is CATAARENSPLHF.

J is TRBJ2-5 and V is TRBV11-3; D gene uncertain. The germline CDR1 and CDR2 sequences are SGHNT and YENEEA. The CDR3 length is 14 residues. Trimming removed 0 bases from V and 2 bases from J, with 7 bases in between. CDR3 region: CASSLDGRQETQYF. In DNA, the CDR3 is TGTGCCAGCAGCTTAGACGGACGGCAAGAGACCCAGTACTTC.

The V gene is TRBV19, the J gene TRBJ2-2; TRBD2 agrees at 13 bases. V shed 4 bases, J shed 5 bases, and the junction held 10 bases outside the gene matches. From germline, CDR1 is LNHDA and CDR2 SQIVND (reference sequence). This CDR3 is built from 18 residues. CDR3 sequence reads: CASSTRTSGGPGTGELFF. DNA for the CDR3: TGTGCCAGTAGTACCCGGACTAGCGGGGGACCGGGGACCGGGGAGCTGTTTTTT.

The CDR3 DNA sequence: TGTGCCAGCAATGGAGCGCGCGGGACTGAAGCTTTCTTT. Encoded protein: CASNGARGTEAFF. V gene TRBV5-6 combines with J gene TRBJ1-1; D is ambiguous. Trimming left V 6 bases short and J 5 bases short, with 14 bases between. The germline V gene encodes CDR1 SGHDT and CDR2 YYEEEE. The CDR3 runs to 13 residues.

This clone has a handful of counts. The V and J genes are TRBV5-6 and TRBJ2-7; 10 bases line up with TRBD1. V was clipped by 3 bases and J by 5 bases; unmatched bases: 5. Germline V gene sequence: CDR1 SGHDT, CDR2 YYEEEE. This CDR3 region has 14 residues. In DNA form, the CDR3 reads TGTGCCAGCAGCTGGGACAGGGGCAGGCACGAGCAGTACTTC. This gives the protein CASSWDRGRHEQYF.

The chain carries TRBV7-9 and TRBJ1-1, with D unresolved. The V and J ends lost 4 bases and 8 bases respectively, with 11 bases between them. The CDR3 runs to 12 residues. Per the germline V gene, CDR1 is SEHNR and CDR2 is FQNEAQ (reference sequence). CDR3 sequence: CASSSTLKEAFF. The CDR3 DNA is TGTGCCAGCAGCTCAACACTAAAGGAAGCTTTCTTT.

The chain uses TRBV5-1 and TRBJ2-3, with unresolved D. CDR3 length: 15 amino acids. CDR1 SGHRS and CDR2 YFSETQ come from the germline V gene. Trimming left V 1 base short and J 1 base short, with 10 bases between. The CDR3 loop is CASSLLGRGTDTQYF. CDR3 sequence (DNA): TGCGCCAGCAGCTTGCTGGGAAGGGGCACAGATACGCAGTATTTT. Complete variable domain (other parts from reference TRBV5-1 and TRBJ2-3): KAGVTQTPRYLIKTRGQQVTLSCSPISGHRSVSWYQQTPGQGLQFLFEYFSETQRNKGNFPGRFSGRQFSNSRSEMNVSTLELGDSALYLCASSLLGRGTDTQYFGPGTRLTVL.

J is TRBJ2-3 and V is TRBV9; TRBD1 matches 8 bases. The CDR3 is 16 residues long. Germline CDR1 and CDR2: SGDLS and YYNGEE. With V trimmed by 3 bases and J by 3 bases, 9 bases remained unmatched. The CDR3 DNA sequence: TGTGCCAGCAGCGCGAATGACAGGGGCCGGACAGATACGCAGTATTTT. Translation gives CASSANDRGRTDTQYF. Supplemented by reference TRBV9 and TRBJ2-3, the full variable domain reads DSGVTQTPKHLITATGQRVTLRCSPRSGDLSVYWYQQSLDQGLQFLIQYYNGEERAKGNILERFSAQQFPDLHSELNLSSLELGDSALYFCASSANDRGRTDTQYFGPGTRLTVL.

J is TRBJ2-4 and V is TRBV4-3, with D possibly being TRBD2 (6 bases). Germline V gene lookup returns CDR1 LGHNA and CDR2 YSLEER. This CDR3 spans 13 amino acids. The ends were cut back, 0 bases at V and 9 bases at J, with 9 bases in the middle. The CDR3 nucleotides read TGCGCCAGCAGCCAAGAACGCGGGGCCATTCAGTACTTC. Protein: CASSQERGAIQYF.

This clone was picked up one time. This chain joins TRBV7-3 and TRBJ2-7; the D gene is possibly TRBD2 (5 bases). V was cut by 2 bases and J by 7 bases, with 12 bases left in between. Germline-derived CDR1 and CDR2 are SGHTA and FQGTGA. The CDR3 has 13 residues. The CDR3 nucleotides read TGTGCCAGCAGCTTAGCAGCGGATGGAGAGCAGTACTTC. It yields the protein CASSLAADGEQYF.

J is TRBJ1-5 and V is TRBV4-3; 12 bases line up with TRBD1. Germline CDR1 LGHNA, CDR2 YSLEER. The CDR3 runs 15 residues. J gave up 6 bases and V 4 bases, and 4 bases lay outside the gene matches. CDR3 sequence reads: CASSPGTGGGQPQHF. CDR3 sequence (DNA): TGCGCCAGCAGCCCGGGGACAGGGGGCGGTCAGCCCCAGCATTTT.

The gene calls are TRBV5-4 and TRBJ2-7, with TRBD1 identical over 7 bases. The CDR3 is made up of 13 amino acids. With 4 bases clipped from V and 5 bases from J, the junction kept 6 bases outside the gene matches. Germline CDR1 is SGHNT and CDR2 is YYREEE (reference sequence). CDR3 bases: TGTGCCAGCAGCCTAGCCCAGGGGGACGAGCAGTACTTC. Translation gives CASSLAQGDEQYF.

The gene calls are TRBV27 and TRBJ2-7; TRBD1 matches at 11 bases. The V and J ends lost 6 bases and 4 bases, in that order; junction bases with no gene match: 5. The CDR3 has 14 amino acids. Germline CDR1 and CDR2: MNHEY and SMNVEV (reference sequence). The CDR3 DNA follows: TGTGCCAGCAGGTCCGGGACAGGGGGTTACGAGCAGTACTTC. Translated: CASRSGTGGYEQYF.

V and J are TRBV7-2 and TRBJ1-2; TRBD1 matches at 9 bases. Germline CDR1 is SGHTA and CDR2 is FQGNSA. This CDR3 is built from 14 residues. V shed 3 bases and J 4 bases; nucleotides not matched to a gene: 3. The CDR3: CASSFMGQGYGYTF. The DNA of the CDR3 is TGTGCCAGCAGCTTTATGGGACAGGGCTATGGCTACACCTTC.

The gene calls are TRBV7-3 and TRBJ2-7; TRBD2 matches 8 bases. J lost 7 bases, V lost 0 bases, and 8 bases had no gene match. CDR1 is SGHTA and CDR2 is FQGTGA in the germline V gene. This CDR3 has 15 residues. Written as DNA, the CDR3 is TGTGCCAGCAGCTTAACCCGGACTAGCAGGCAAGAGCAGTACTTC. Translated, it gives CASSLTRTSRQEQYF. Complete variable domain (other parts from reference TRBV7-3 and TRBJ2-7): GAGVSQTPSNKVTEKGKYVELRCDPISGHTALYWYRQSLGQGPEFLIYFQGTGAADDSGLPNDRFFAVRPEGSVSTLKIQRTERGDSAVYLCASSLTRTSRQEQYFGPGTRLTVT.

The rearrangement links TRBV7-9 to TRBJ2-1; 12 bases agree with TRBD2. The V segment lost 4 bases and the J segment 9 bases; nucleotides outside the gene matches: 7. The germline CDR1 and CDR2 sequences are SEHNR and FQNEAQ (reference sequence). The CDR3 totals 15 residues. The DNA of the CDR3 is TGTGCCAGCAGCTCGACTAGCGGGGGACGTAGTGAGCAGTTCTTC. Its translation: CASSSTSGGRSEQFF. Complete variable domain (other parts from reference TRBV7-9 and TRBJ2-1): DTGVSQNPRHKITKRGQNVTFRCDPISEHNRLYWYRQTLGQGPEFLTYFQNEAQLEKSRLLSDRFSAERPKGSFSTLEIQRTEQGDSAMYLCASSSTSGGRSEQFFGPGTRLTVL.

This sequence joins TRBV7-6 and TRBJ2-2; no clear D. V was clipped by 5 bases and J by 3 bases, with 1 base between them. CDR1 and CDR2 (germline): SGHVS, FNYEAQ. This CDR3 has 11 residues. This CDR3 reads CASSDTGELFF. CDR3 in DNA: TGTGCCAGCAGCGACACCGGGGAGCTGTTTTTT.

The chain employs TRBV23-1 and TRBJ1-2, with D possibly TRBD1 on 5 matching bases. TRBV23-1 is known as an ORF, though its function is uncertain. CDR3 length equals 14 residues. Trimming cost V 0 bases and J 6 bases, with 11 bases left between them. This CDR3 reads CASSQSWGEDGYTF. CDR3 DNA: TGCGCCAGCAGTCAATCCTGGGGGGAAGATGGCTACACCTTC.

The chain couples TRBV9 to TRBJ2-5; either TRBD1 or TRBD2 may supply D (5 bases each). The length of the CDR3 is 17 residues. Germline V gene data show CDR1 as SGDLS and CDR2 as YYNGEE. V lost 0 bases to trimming and J lost 4 bases, with 19 bases between them. CDR3: CASSVEGTPRSRETQYF. CDR3 bases: TGTGCCAGCAGCGTAGAAGGGACCCCGAGGTCGAGAGAGACCCAGTACTTC.